Following are 27 T cell receptor beta chains from one sample sequenced in a study of T cell responses to AZD1222 COVID-19 vaccine. The assay was immunoSEQ multiplex PCR, and TCRdb's table has in-frame clones only and misses some. Here the sample spans roughly 28,000 clones, 89% being singletons. The material was peripheral blood, obtained on day 0 of AZD1222 vaccination. Receptor source: an adult in good health.

The rearrangement uses TRBV6-6 and TRBJ1-5; the D is unclear. CDR1 MNHNY and CDR2 SVGAGI come from the germline V gene (reference sequence). Trimming took 2 bases from V and 1 from J, leaving 9 bases between them. The CDR3 is 15 residues long. The CDR3 loop reads CASSYGQISNQPQHF. The CDR3 DNA reads TGTGCCAGCAGTTACGGCCAGATCAGCAATCAGCCCCAGCATTTT.

This chain joins TRBV28 and TRBJ2-7; perhaps TRBD1 as D (6 bases). CDR1 MDHEN and CDR2 SYDVKM come from the germline V gene. CDR3 length: 14 amino acids. Trimming took off 3 bases at V and 2 bases at J, with 11 bases between the two ends. The CDR3 region has the DNA TGTGCCAGCAGTTTCCCACAGGGTCCCTACGAGCAGTACTTC. Amino acid sequence: CASSFPQGPYEQYF.

The chain uses TRBV18 and TRBJ2-2; a possible D gene is TRBD2 (6 bases). The germline V gene encodes CDR1 KGHSH and CDR2 LQKENI. The CDR3 is 16 residues long. Trimming left V 0 bases short and J 5 bases short, with 13 bases between. The CDR3 protein is CASSPPTKGGTGELFF. The DNA for the CDR3 is TGTGCCAGCTCACCACCGACTAAAGGAGGGACCGGGGAGCTGTTTTTT.

This chain joins TRBV30 and TRBJ2-3; D is unclear. Germline V gives CDR1 GTSNPN, CDR2 SVGIG (reference sequence). Trimming shortened V by 0 bases and J by 0 bases, and 10 bases separated the two germline ends. This CDR3 has 15 amino acids. The CDR3 protein is CAWSVDSPSTDTQYF. DNA for the CDR3: TGTGCCTGGAGTGTAGATAGTCCTAGCACAGATACGCAGTATTTT.

This chain connects TRBV18 to TRBJ2-5; TRBD1 might be the D (6 bases). The germline V gene has CDR1 KGHSH and CDR2 LQKENI. Deletions cut 6 bases from V and 1 base from J, with 12 bases between. CDR3 size: 14 residues. CDR3: CASSLRTVQETQYF. In nucleotides, the CDR3 is TGTGCCAGCTCTCTTCGGACAGTCCAAGAGACCCAGTACTTC. The whole variable domain, remainder taken from reference TRBV18 and TRBJ2-5, is NAGVMQNPRHLVRRRGQEARLRCSPMKGHSHVYWYRQLPEEGLKFMVYLQKENIIDESGMPKERFSAEFPKEGPSILRIQQVVRGDSAAYFCASSLRTVQETQYFGPGTRLLVL.

The rearrangement links TRBV29-1 to TRBJ1-1; tentatively, D is TRBD1 (5 bases). CDR3 size: 14 residues. Germline values: CDR1 SQVTM, CDR2 ANQGSEA. V was trimmed by 2 bases and J by 6 bases, leaving 16 bases between them. In nucleotides, the CDR3 is TGCAGCGTTGAATTGGGACGTATGCACGCTGAAGCTTTCTTT. Protein sequence: CSVELGRMHAEAFF.

The V and J genes are TRBV4-3 and TRBJ2-3; 14 positions agree with TRBD2. V lost 4 bases and J lost 0; bases outside the gene matches: 6. CDR1 LGHNA and CDR2 YSLEER come from the germline V gene. The CDR3 is 18 amino acids. The CDR3 nucleotides read TGCGCCAGCAGCCCCCGACTAGCGGGAGGGCCTAGCACAGATACGCAGTATTTT. Protein: CASSPRLAGGPSTDTQYF.

This chain links TRBV2 with TRBJ2-1, with 7 bases fitting TRBD2. V was clipped by 2 bases and J by 7 bases; unmatched bases: 8. This CDR3 has 15 amino acids. Germline V gene lookup returns CDR1 SNHLY and CDR2 FYNNEI. CDR3 loop: CASSELGGRGNEQFF. CDR3 sequence (DNA): TGTGCCAGCAGTGAACTTGGCGGGAGAGGGAATGAGCAGTTCTTC.

The V call is TRBV6-5, the J call TRBJ1-1; D is unresolved. CDR1 and CDR2 (germline): MNHEY, SVGAGI. The CDR3 totals 13 residues. Trimming took off 6 bases at V and 1 base at J, with 9 bases between the two ends. Here the CDR3 DNA reads TGTGCCAGCAGGGCAGGTTCGAACACTGAAGCTTTCTTT. It specifies CASRAGSNTEAFF.

The chain employs TRBV19 and TRBJ1-1, with 8 bases aligning to TRBD1. After removal of 0 bases from V and 8 bases from J, the junction contained 5 bases not matched to a gene. This CDR3 has 14 amino acids. Germline-derived CDR1 and CDR2 are LNHDA and SQIVND (reference sequence). The CDR3 protein is CASSIEQGGAEAFF. DNA for the CDR3: TGTGCCAGTAGTATAGAACAGGGGGGAGCCGAAGCTTTCTTT.

The rearrangement joins TRBV2 to TRBJ1-5; the match to TRBD1 covers 9 bases. CDR1 is SNHLY, CDR2 FYNNEI, per germline. CDR3 length equals 13 residues. V gave up 7 bases and J gave up 5 bases; unmatched junction bases: 3. This CDR3 reads CASTRDRDQPQHF. The CDR3 DNA sequence: TGTGCCAGCACCCGGGACAGGGATCAGCCCCAGCATTTT.

The chain recombines TRBV6-5 with TRBJ1-2; TRBD1 matches at 8 bases. V trimming: 5 bases; J trimming: 4 bases; junction bases outside the gene matches: 9. The CDR3 covers 15 residues. Germline V gives CDR1 MNHEY, CDR2 SVGAGI. The CDR3 DNA is TGTGCCAGCAGTCCGCAGGGGGCCACTCTCTATGGCTACACCTTC. This encodes CASSPQGATLYGYTF.

The rearrangement links TRBV3-1 (or the pseudogene TRBV3-2) to TRBJ2-1; TRBD2 aligns across 11 bases. V was clipped by 7 bases and J by 4 bases; unmatched bases: 3. CDR1 LGHDT and CDR2 YNNKEL come from the germline V gene (reference sequence). The CDR3 runs 14 residues. The CDR3 DNA is TGTGCCAGCACCCTAGCGGGAGGATACAATGAGCAGTTCTTC. It specifies CASTLAGGYNEQFF.

CDR3 in DNA: TGTGCCACCAGCAGAGTGGGACTAGCGGGAGAACATGAGCAGTTCTTC. Translating it yields CATSRVGLAGEHEQFF. This rearrangement joins TRBV15 to TRBJ2-1; 14 bases fit TRBD2. In germline, CDR1 is LNHNV, CDR2 YYDKDF (reference sequence). Germline trimming cut 1 base from V and 8 bases from J; bases unmatched to any gene: 4. CDR3 length: 16 amino acids.

V and J are TRBV6-6 and TRBJ2-1; no clear D gene. The germline CDR1 and CDR2 sequences are MNHNY and SVGAGI (reference sequence). This CDR3 spans 15 amino acids. The V and J ends lost 0 bases and 2 bases respectively, with 8 bases between them. CDR3 residues: CASSYSLVTYNEQFF. The CDR3 DNA follows: TGTGCCAGCAGTTACTCGCTCGTAACCTACAATGAGCAGTTCTTC.

The rearrangement links TRBV2 to TRBJ2-5; 8 positions agree with TRBD2. Germline CDR1 SNHLY, CDR2 FYNNEI. The CDR3 is made up of 13 amino acids. V lost 7 bases and J lost 5; bases outside the gene matches: 6. CDR3 sequence reads: CASTSGSLETQYF. For the CDR3, the DNA is TGTGCCAGCACCAGCGGGAGCTTGGAGACCCAGTACTTC.

The genes are TRBV10-3 and TRBJ2-2, with 14 bases matching TRBD2. This CDR3 spans 13 amino acids. Trimming removed 10 bases from V and 7 bases from J; junction bases left unmatched: 2. Germline assignment: CDR1 ENHRY and CDR2 SYGVKD. CDR3 loop: CATGLAGGGELFF. In nucleotides, the CDR3 is TGTGCCACCGGACTAGCGGGAGGCGGGGAGCTGTTTTTT.

The V gene is TRBV7-8, the J gene TRBJ2-5, with D possibly TRBD1 on 5 matching bases. The CDR3 loop spans 14 amino acids. Germline V gene sequence: CDR1 SGHVS, CDR2 FQNEAQ. The V gene lost 4 bases and the J gene lost 2 bases, with 11 bases spanning the gap. CDR3 loop: CASSSRQPQETQYF. In nucleotides, the CDR3 is TGTGCCAGCAGCTCTCGACAGCCACAAGAGACCCAGTACTTC.

The chain couples TRBV5-6 to TRBJ2-3; 11 bases map to TRBD2. The CDR3 covers 17 residues. CDR1 is SGHDT and CDR2 is YYEEEE in the germline V gene. Losses at the gene ends were 0 bases for V and 3 bases for J; bases not matched to a gene: 6. The DNA of the CDR3 is TGTGCCAGCAGCTTGGCCGCTAGCGGGAGGCGGACAGATACGCAGTATTTT. Translating it yields CASSLAASGRRTDTQYF.

In this sample, this clone turned up once. The V call is TRBV7-9, the J call TRBJ1-3; D gene unclear. Per germline, CDR1 SEHNR and CDR2 FQNEAQ (reference sequence). The CDR3 sequence is 14 residues long. Trimming took off 0 bases at V and 0 bases at J, with 3 bases between the two ends. Written as DNA, the CDR3 is TGTGCCAGCAGCTTAGCCAGCTCTGGAAACACCATATATTTT. It translates to CASSLASSGNTIYF.

In its sample, this clone was seen once. This chain uses TRBV6-2 or TRBV6-3 with TRBJ2-5; no reliable D call. Trimming shortened V by 5 bases and J by 6 bases, and 19 bases separated the two germline ends. Germline CDR1 reads MNHEY; CDR2 reads SVGEGT. The CDR3 contains 15 residues. The DNA for the CDR3 is TGTGCCAGCAGTAGGAGTTCGGGCCCTGGGAAGACCCAGTACTTC. It yields the protein CASSRSSGPGKTQYF.

The chain employs TRBV29-1 and TRBJ1-2, with no clear D. The CDR3 runs to 13 residues. Trimming stripped 5 bases from V and 0 bases from J, with 10 bases between. The germline gives CDR1 SQVTM, CDR2 ANQGSEA. The CDR3 sequence: CSVWTVTNYGYTF. Here the CDR3 DNA reads TGCAGCGTTTGGACGGTAACTAACTATGGCTACACCTTC. Using reference TRBV29-1 and TRBJ1-2 for the parts outside the CDR3, the full variable domain is SAVISQKPSRDICQRGTSLTIQCQVDSQVTMMFWYRQQPGQSLTLIATANQGSEATYESGFVIDKFPISRPNLTFSTLTVSNMSPEDSSIYLCSVWTVTNYGYTFGSGTRLTVV.

The V gene is TRBV18, the J gene TRBJ2-7; 7 positions agree with TRBD1. The CDR3 is 15 amino acids. With V trimmed by 3 bases and J by 0 bases, 5 bases remained unmatched. Germline-derived CDR1 and CDR2 are KGHSH and LQKENI. The CDR3 sequence: CASSPLTGNSYEQYF. The CDR3 DNA follows: TGTGCCAGCTCACCCTTGACAGGGAACTCCTACGAGCAGTACTTC.

The gene calls are TRBV3-1 (or the pseudogene TRBV3-2) and TRBJ2-2; D not certain. CDR1 LGHDT and CDR2 YNNKEL come from the germline V gene (reference sequence). This CDR3 comprises 15 residues. The ends were cut back, 0 bases at V and 4 bases at J, with 9 bases in the middle. CDR3 loop: CASSQDTRSTGELFF. The CDR3 DNA sequence: TGTGCCAGCAGCCAAGACACTCGGTCCACCGGGGAGCTGTTTTTT.

This clone was seen a few times. The CDR3 region has the DNA TGTGCCAGCAGCCCTTCGGGACAGGGAGGAGGCTACACCTTC. This encodes CASSPSGQGGGYTF. J is TRBJ1-2 and V is TRBV3-1 (or the pseudogene TRBV3-2); 9 nucleotides align to TRBD1. The germline V gene encodes CDR1 LGHDT and CDR2 YNNKEL (reference sequence). This CDR3 contains 14 residues. Germline trimming cut 4 bases from V and 8 bases from J; bases unmatched to any gene: 8.

The chain carries TRBV2 and TRBJ2-2; perhaps TRBD2 as D (6 bases). CDR1 SNHLY and CDR2 FYNNEI come from the germline V gene. The V and J ends lost 1 base and 4 bases respectively, with 13 bases between them. This CDR3 contains 16 residues. This CDR3 reads CASSEVGRRGTGELFF. CDR3 DNA: TGTGCCAGCAGTGAAGTTGGGCGGAGGGGCACCGGGGAGCTGTTTTTT.

The chain employs TRBV25-1 and TRBJ1-1; 8 bases agree with TRBD1. The CDR3 totals 14 residues. The V gene end was trimmed by 1 base and the J gene end by 10 bases; junction bases not matched to a gene: 8. The V gene's germline CDR1 is MGHDK and CDR2 SYGVNS. The CDR3 is CASSEFEGTGRAFF. The CDR3 coding sequence is TGTGCCAGCAGTGAATTCGAGGGGACAGGCAGAGCTTTCTTT.